The TCR beta chain under discussion was sequenced for a study of a mutant IDH1 vaccine in newly diagnosed glioma. Study-level background: Eight vaccine doses were administered to patients at weeks 1, 3, 5, 7, 11, 15, 19 and 23.

This CDR3 is 16 amino acids long. Time point here: week 23, last vaccination. The study gave 300 ug of mutant IDH1 20-mer peptide per vaccine dose, with topical imiquimod. Method: immunoSEQ multiplex PCR; TCRdb's copy keeps in-frame clones and lacks some. The sample carries around 30,000 clones, approximately 87% recorded once. About this clone: Its specificity is unknown.

The source is a man between 40 and 49 years old with glioma. This chain uses TRBV1 with TRBJ2-7; no DNA check was done on the table's D call, TRBD2. TRBV1 is shown as a pseudogene. The sample in question was PBMCs, obtained from a glioma patient whose treatment included an IDH1 peptide vaccine. For the CDR3, the DNA is TGCACCAGCAGCCCTCCCCGTCGGAGGCTCTCCTACGAGCAGTACTTC. Amino acids: CTSSPPRRRLSYEQYF.